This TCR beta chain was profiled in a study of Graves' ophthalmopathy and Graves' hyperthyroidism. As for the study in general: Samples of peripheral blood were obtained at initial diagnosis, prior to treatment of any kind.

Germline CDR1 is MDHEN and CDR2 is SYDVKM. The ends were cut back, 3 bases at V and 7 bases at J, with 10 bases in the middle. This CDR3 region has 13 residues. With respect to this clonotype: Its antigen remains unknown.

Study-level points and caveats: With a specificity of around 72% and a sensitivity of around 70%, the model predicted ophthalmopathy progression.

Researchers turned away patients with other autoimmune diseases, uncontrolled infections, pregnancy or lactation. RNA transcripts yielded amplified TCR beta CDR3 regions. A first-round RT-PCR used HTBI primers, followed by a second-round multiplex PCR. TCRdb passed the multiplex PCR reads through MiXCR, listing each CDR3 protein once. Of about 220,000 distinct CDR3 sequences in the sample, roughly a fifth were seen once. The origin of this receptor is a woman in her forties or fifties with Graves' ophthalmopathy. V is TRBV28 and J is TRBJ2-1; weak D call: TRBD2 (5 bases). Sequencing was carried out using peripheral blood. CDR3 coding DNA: TGTGCCAGCAGTTTCGCGGGTAGGAATGAGCAGTTCTTC. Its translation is CASSFAGRNEQFF. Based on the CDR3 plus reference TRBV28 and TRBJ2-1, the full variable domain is DVKVTQSSRYLVKRTGEKVFLECVQDMDHENMFWYRQDPGLGLRLIYFSYDVKMKEKGDIPEGYSVSREKKERFSLILESASTNQTSMYLCASSFAGRNEQFFGPGTRLTVL.